The 29 T cell receptor beta chains reported below all come from one sample, sequenced in a study of blood T cell repertoires in COVID-19. Libraries were prepared by immunoSEQ multiplex PCR; TCRdb keeps only in-frame clonotypes and omits some of them. The table records fewer than 500,000 clones, around 89% of them present only once. Sequencing was performed on PBMCs or T cells enriched from blood (not recorded which). These receptors were collected from a young man who had recovered from COVID-19.

Comment on this clone: The sample holds other DNA sequences that translate to the same CDR3. The CDR3 DNA reads as TGTGCCAGCAGTGCTCCGGGACAGGGGGTCGACGAGCAGTACTTC. This gives the protein CASSAPGQGVDEQYF. The gene calls are TRBV28 and TRBJ2-7; 11 positions match TRBD1. Losses at the gene ends were 5 bases for V and 5 bases for J; bases not matched to a gene: 8. CDR1 and CDR2 (germline): MDHEN, SYDVKM. The length of the CDR3 is 15 residues. Combining the CDR3 with reference TRBV28 and TRBJ2-7 gives the whole variable domain DVKVTQSSRYLVKRTGEKVFLECVQDMDHENMFWYRQDPGLGLRLIYFSYDVKMKEKGDIPEGYSVSREKKERFSLILESASTNQTSMYLCASSAPGQGVDEQYFGPGTRLTVT.

The rearrangement joins TRBV5-6 to TRBJ1-5; 8 nucleotides line up with TRBD1. CDR1 and CDR2 (germline): SGHDT, YYEEEE. The CDR3 is 15 residues long. V was pared by 4 bases and J by 6 bases, with 9 bases of the junction left unmatched. CDR3 protein: CASSHGQGLTQPQHF. In nucleotides, the CDR3 is TGTGCCAGCAGCCATGGACAGGGTTTGACTCAGCCCCAGCATTTT.

V usage is TRBV19 and J usage is TRBJ1-4; maybe TRBD1 (5 bases). The CDR3 is 15 amino acids. Germline values: CDR1 LNHDA, CDR2 SQIVND (reference sequence). The V end lost 7 bases, the J end lost 0 bases, and 12 bases lay between the germline ends. This chain's CDR3 is CASTGGFATNEKLFF. CDR3 coding DNA: TGTGCCAGTACCGGGGGATTTGCAACTAATGAAAAACTGTTTTTT.

The chain recombines TRBV28 with TRBJ2-4, with a possible D match to TRBD2 (5 bases). The CDR3 contains 18 residues. Germline CDR1 reads MDHEN; CDR2 reads SYDVKM. Deletions cut 5 bases from V and 0 bases from J, with 20 bases between. The CDR3 reads CASSPNWYGEQAKNIQYF. The DNA for the CDR3 is TGTGCCAGCAGTCCTAACTGGTACGGGGAACAAGCCAAAAACATTCAGTACTTC.

The chain carries TRBV6-5 and TRBJ2-7; 7 bases match TRBD1. CDR3 size: 15 residues. V shed 0 bases, J shed 6 bases, and the junction held 8 bases outside the gene matches. Looked up from germline, CDR1 is MNHEY and CDR2 is SVGAGI. The CDR3 reads CASSYSVGRGFEQYF. As DNA, the CDR3 is TGTGCCAGCAGTTACTCGGTCGGCAGGGGGTTCGAGCAGTACTTC.

This chain uses TRBV27 with TRBJ2-2; D perhaps matches TRBD1 (6 bases). Trimming stripped 6 bases from V and 7 bases from J, with 15 bases between. CDR1 and CDR2 (germline): MNHEY, SMNVEV (reference sequence). The CDR3 extends over 14 amino acids. CDR3 protein: CASRTQGAGGELFF. DNA of the CDR3: TGTGCCAGCAGGACACAGGGTGCTGGCGGGGAGCTGTTTTTT.

The chain links TRBV5-1 to TRBJ2-1, with D possibly TRBD2 on 5 matching bases. The germline gives CDR1 SGHRS, CDR2 YFSETQ. The CDR3 sequence is 13 residues long. V was pared by 3 bases and J by 5 bases, with 9 bases between. Here the CDR3 DNA reads TGCGCCAGCAGCTCCGAACTAGACAATGAGCAGTTCTTC. This codes for CASSSELDNEQFF.

This clone was seen only a few times. The V and J genes are TRBV30 and TRBJ2-1; 7 positions match TRBD2. CDR3 length: 14 residues. The V gene's germline CDR1 is GTSNPN and CDR2 SVGIG (reference sequence). V lost 5 bases to trimming and J lost 2 bases; unmatched junction nucleotides: 6. The CDR3 protein is CAWAGVTTYNEQFF. The DNA for the CDR3 is TGTGCCTGGGCGGGAGTAACCACCTACAATGAGCAGTTCTTC. The whole variable domain, filled in from reference TRBV30 and TRBJ2-1, reads SQTIHQWPATLVQPVGSPLSLECTVEGTSNPNLYWYRQAAGRGLQLLFYSVGIGQISSEVPQNLSASRPQDRQFILSSKKLLLSDSGFYLCAWAGVTTYNEQFFGPGTRLTVL.

This sequence joins TRBV6-5 and TRBJ1-5; D perhaps matches TRBD1 (6 bases). V was shortened by 6 bases and J by 2 bases, with 14 bases between the two germline ends. Looked up from germline, CDR1 is MNHEY and CDR2 is SVGAGI. The length of the CDR3 is 15 residues. The CDR3 loop is CASRYPDSGNQPQHF. The DNA for the CDR3 is TGTGCCAGCAGGTACCCGGACAGTGGCAATCAGCCCCAGCATTTT.

The chain combines TRBV6-1 with TRBJ2-3, with 13 positions matching TRBD2. The CDR3 runs to 17 residues. Germline V lookup: CDR1 MNHNS, CDR2 SASEGT. The trim removed 4 bases at V and 3 bases at J, leaving 7 bases unmatched. The CDR3 reads CASSARTSGRATDTQYF. The DNA for the CDR3 is TGTGCCAGCAGTGCGCGGACTAGCGGGAGAGCGACAGATACGCAGTATTTT.

CDR3 in DNA: TGCGCCAGCAGCCAAGCTAGAGTTCGGGAGAGGGCCGGGGAGCTGTTTTTT. As protein: CASSQARVRERAGELFF. The rearrangement joins TRBV4-1 to TRBJ2-2; a weak D match, TRBD2 (6 bases). The germline V gene has CDR1 MGHRA and CDR2 YSYEKL. This CDR3 is built from 17 residues. The V gene lost 1 base and the J gene lost 6 bases, with 18 bases spanning the gap.

This sequence joins TRBV7-8 and TRBJ2-1, with 11 bases matching TRBD2. Unmatched junction bases numbered 3, after V lost 0 bases and J lost 2 bases. The CDR3 totals 17 residues. The germline gives CDR1 SGHVS, CDR2 FQNEAQ. CDR3 loop: CASSLAELAGAYNEQFF. Here the CDR3 DNA reads TGTGCCAGCAGCTTAGCGGAACTAGCGGGGGCCTACAATGAGCAGTTCTTC.

The chain recombines TRBV5-4 with TRBJ2-7, with 8 bases matching TRBD2. Per the germline V gene, CDR1 is SGHNT and CDR2 is YYREEE (reference sequence). V was clipped by 3 bases and J by 1 base; unmatched bases: 3. The CDR3 extends over 14 amino acids. The CDR3: CASSSGTRSYEQYF. The CDR3 DNA sequence: TGTGCCAGCAGCTCCGGGACTAGGTCCTACGAGCAGTACTTC. The full variable domain, in which reference TRBV5-4 and TRBJ2-7 provide the parts outside the CDR3, is ETGVTQSPTHLIKTRGQQVTLRCSSQSGHNTVSWYQQALGQGPQFIFQYYREEENGRGNFPPRFSGLQFPNYSSELNVNALELDDSALYLCASSSGTRSYEQYFGPGTRLTVT.

The chain combines TRBV6-1 with TRBJ2-7; the D gene is possibly TRBD2 (6 bases). This CDR3 is built from 16 residues. Trimming stripped 2 bases from V and 2 bases from J, with 16 bases between. Germline lookup yields CDR1 MNHNS and CDR2 SASEGT. CDR3 nucleotide sequence: TGTGCCAGCAGTGAAACAGGTCAGGGACTTCCCTACGAGCAGTACTTC. Translation gives CASSETGQGLPYEQYF.

The V and J genes are TRBV15 and TRBJ2-7, with 10 bases that match TRBD2. With V trimmed by 3 bases and J by 0 bases, 2 bases remained unmatched. The CDR3 totals 15 residues. Germline V gives CDR1 LNHNV, CDR2 YYDKDF (reference sequence). This CDR3 reads CATSSGLADSYEQYF. The CDR3 DNA sequence: TGTGCCACCAGCAGTGGACTAGCGGACTCCTACGAGCAGTACTTC.

This chain uses TRBV30 with TRBJ2-3, with D maybe TRBD1 (6 bases). The CDR3 spans 14 residues. Looked up from germline, CDR1 is GTSNPN and CDR2 is SVGIG (reference sequence). The V gene lost 1 base and the J gene lost 3 bases, with 11 bases spanning the gap. The CDR3 region is CAWSGQVGTDTQYF. In nucleotides, the CDR3 is TGTGCCTGGAGTGGACAGGTGGGGACAGATACGCAGTATTTT. Based on the CDR3 plus reference TRBV30 and TRBJ2-3, the full variable domain is SQTIHQWPATLVQPVGSPLSLECTVEGTSNPNLYWYRQAAGRGLQLLFYSVGIGQISSEVPQNLSASRPQDRQFILSSKKLLLSDSGFYLCAWSGQVGTDTQYFGPGTRLTVL.

The rearrangement joins TRBV7-8 to TRBJ2-7, with 13 bases that match TRBD2. The CDR3 contains 18 residues. V gave up 4 bases and J gave up 0 bases; unmatched junction bases: 9. Germline CDR1 SGHVS, CDR2 FQNEAQ. The CDR3 spells CASSSPLAGGWSSYEQYF. The CDR3 nucleotides read TGTGCCAGCAGCTCACCACTAGCGGGAGGGTGGAGCTCCTACGAGCAGTACTTC.

CDR3 nucleotide sequence: TGCGCCAGCAGCCAAGAGAGCGACGAGACCCAGTACTTC. Protein: CASSQESDETQYF. The J gene is TRBJ2-5, the V gene TRBV4-1; no clear D gene. V was cut by 0 bases and J by 5 bases, with 7 bases left in between. Germline CDR1 and CDR2: MGHRA and YSYEKL. The CDR3 runs to 13 residues.

This clone was seen at least ten times. This sequence joins TRBV29-1 and TRBJ2-7, with 7 bases matching TRBD2. V lost 3 bases and J lost 6; bases outside the gene matches: 8. Germline CDR1 and CDR2: SQVTM and ANQGSEA. This CDR3 has 13 residues. This chain's CDR3 is CSVEAGLVSEQYF. The CDR3 DNA follows: TGCAGCGTTGAGGCCGGACTAGTAAGCGAGCAGTACTTC.

The rearrangement uses TRBV28 and TRBJ2-7; perhaps TRBD1 as D (7 bases). Germline CDR1 is MDHEN and CDR2 is SYDVKM. Trimming stripped 6 bases from V and 0 bases from J, with 12 bases between. The CDR3 extends over 14 amino acids. In nucleotides, the CDR3 is TGTGCCAGCAGCTCCCAGGGGGGCTCCTACGAGCAGTACTTC. Translation gives CASSSQGGSYEQYF.

The CDR3 DNA sequence: TGTGCCAGCAGCGTAGTAAGCGGCCCCATCTACGAGCAGTACTTC. This gives the protein CASSVVSGPIYEQYF. The chain combines TRBV9 with TRBJ2-7; possible D gene TRBD2, 5 bases. The ends were cut back, 0 bases at V and 3 bases at J, with 13 bases in the middle. Germline CDR1 SGDLS, CDR2 YYNGEE. This CDR3 contains 15 residues.

This rearrangement joins TRBV5-1 to TRBJ2-5; D is perhaps TRBD2 (7 bases). V gave up 4 bases and J gave up 4 bases, with 14 bases separating them. Germline CDR1 SGHRS, CDR2 YFSETQ. The CDR3 totals 14 residues. CDR3 residues: CASSPAGAPETQYF. Here the CDR3 DNA reads TGCGCCAGCAGCCCCGCGGGGGCTCCAGAGACCCAGTACTTC.

The chain has TRBV7-8 and TRBJ2-2, with a tentative D call TRBD2 (6 bases). The CDR3 loop spans 17 amino acids. V was trimmed by 1 base and J by 5 bases, leaving 17 bases between them. Germline values: CDR1 SGHVS, CDR2 FQNEAQ. CDR3 sequence reads: CASSLVLVGGKTGELFF. The CDR3 DNA reads as TGTGCCAGCAGCTTAGTCCTAGTGGGAGGAAAGACCGGGGAGCTGTTTTTT.

This clone showed up just once. The V call is TRBV14, the J call TRBJ2-7, with D unclear. In germline, CDR1 is SGHDN, CDR2 FVKESK. CDR3 length: 11 residues. V lost 8 bases and J 7 bases, leaving 12 bases between the germline ends. The DNA of the CDR3 is TGTGCCAGCGCACGGGTTGGGGAGCAGTACTTC. This gives the protein CASARVGEQYF. Combining the CDR3 with reference TRBV14 and TRBJ2-7 gives the whole variable domain EAGVTQFPSHSVIEKGQTVTLRCDPISGHDNLYWYRRVMGKEIKFLLHFVKESKQDESGMPNNRFLAERTGGTYSTLKVQPAELEDSGVYFCASARVGEQYFGPGTRLTVT.

V and J are TRBV5-1 and TRBJ1-4; 7 positions agree with TRBD1. V shed 0 bases and J 7 bases; nucleotides not matched to a gene: 6. In germline, CDR1 is SGHRS, CDR2 YFSETQ. The CDR3 has 15 amino acids. The CDR3 region has the DNA TGCGCCAGCAGCTTGGTAGGGACAGAAGGTGAAAAACTGTTTTTT. Its protein is CASSLVGTEGEKLFF.

CDR3: CASSIGQGSYEQYF. CDR3 sequence (DNA): TGTGCCAGTAGTATTGGCCAGGGCTCCTACGAGCAGTACTTC. The chain combines TRBV19 with TRBJ2-7, with D perhaps matching TRBD1 (5 bases). The CDR3 is made up of 14 amino acids. Germline CDR1 reads LNHDA; CDR2 reads SQIVND (reference sequence). V was clipped by 3 bases and J by 0 bases, with 9 bases between them.

The rearrangement uses TRBV11-2 and TRBJ2-1; 10 positions match TRBD2. There are 15 residues in the CDR3. The V segment lost 5 bases and the J segment 5 bases; nucleotides outside the gene matches: 6. Germline V gene lookup returns CDR1 SGHAT and CDR2 FQNNGV. The DNA for the CDR3 is TGTGCCAGCAGCCAGCGACTAGCGGGTAACAATGAGCAGTTCTTC. It specifies CASSQRLAGNNEQFF.

V gene TRBV7-9 combines with J gene TRBJ1-2; the D gene is possibly TRBD1 (5 bases). The CDR3 sequence is 12 residues long. Germline loops: CDR1 SEHNR, CDR2 FQNEAQ (reference sequence). The V and J ends lost 10 bases and 2 bases respectively, with 11 bases between them. CDR3 protein: CATGGRNYGYTF. The CDR3 region has the DNA TGTGCCACGGGGGGACGGAACTATGGCTACACCTTC.

V gene TRBV5-4 combines with J gene TRBJ2-7, with D uncertain. Per the germline V gene, CDR1 is SGHNT and CDR2 is YYREEE (reference sequence). This CDR3 region has 13 residues. V gave up 0 bases and J gave up 0 bases, with 4 bases separating them. The CDR3 spells CASSLESSYEQYF. CDR3 sequence (DNA): TGTGCCAGCAGCTTGGAGAGCTCCTACGAGCAGTACTTC. The complete variable domain, with remaining parts taken from reference TRBV5-4 and TRBJ2-7, reads ETGVTQSPTHLIKTRGQQVTLRCSSQSGHNTVSWYQQALGQGPQFIFQYYREEENGRGNFPPRFSGLQFPNYSSELNVNALELDDSALYLCASSLESSYEQYFGPGTRLTVT.